This T cell receptor (beta chain) was profiled in a study of regulatory T cells in long-lasting Graves disease. Broader study findings: TRBV28, TRBJ1-2 and TRBJ2-5 emerged as the favored segments in persistent disease.

CDR3-region Arm-PCR and iRepertoire HTBI primers produced the TCR beta libraries. A single record per CDR3 protein comes from TCRdb applying MiXCR to the multiplex PCR reads. The sample has about 530,000 distinct CDR3 sequences; about 16% are singletons. Turning to this clonotype: Its specificity is not known.

The junction had 12 bases not matched to a gene; V was cut back by 5 bases and J by 14 bases. CDR3 length: 14 residues. The germline V gene has CDR1 SEHNR and CDR2 FQNEAQ (reference sequence). Sample time point: newly diagnosed GD, antithyroid drugs for less than 3 months. With RNA extracted from PBMCs as input, the TCR library was made. The same data also went into a second study, on T cells in Graves' hyperthyroidism and ophthalmopathy.

Material: peripheral blood mononuclear cells (PBMCs), obtained at new diagnosis, from a patient treated with antithyroid drugs. This chain links TRBV7-9 with TRBJ1-6, with 7 nucleotides matching TRBD1. The receptor's source is a woman aged 35-65 years with Graves disease. The CDR3 DNA is TGTGCCAGCAGCACAGACAGGGTCCTGGCAGCCCTCCACTTT. Encoded protein: CASSTDRVLAALHF. The whole variable domain, remainder taken from reference TRBV7-9 and TRBJ1-6, is DTGVSQNPRHKITKRGQNVTFRCDPISEHNRLYWYRQTLGQGPEFLTYFQNEAQLEKSRLLSDRFSAERPKGSFSTLEIQRTEQGDSAMYLCASSTDRVLAALHFGNGTRLTVT.